Each of the 24 T cell receptor beta chains below was sequenced from the same sample in a study of T cells in Graves' hyperthyroidism and ophthalmopathy. Authors of the study amplified TCR beta CDR3 regions from RNA transcripts. First-round RT-PCR of the TCR CDR3 relied on the HTBI primer set. TCRdb used MiXCR to reprocess the multiplex PCR reads, holding one entry per CDR3 protein. The profile shows some 550,000 distinct CDR3 sequences, around 21% of them singletons. Specimen: blood. Receptor source: a man between 18 and 29 years old with Graves' hyperthyroidism.

This clonotype was detected ten times or more. V gene TRBV12-3 or TRBV12-4 combines with J gene TRBJ2-7, with 12 nucleotides matching TRBD1. This CDR3 contains 14 residues. The ends lost 6 bases at V and 3 bases at J; junction bases unmatched: 3. The CDR3 region is CASSGTGGIYEQYF. The CDR3 nucleotides are TGTGCCAGCAGCGGGACAGGGGGCATCTACGAGCAGTACTTC.

In this sample, this clonotype turned up many times. This chain joins TRBV28 and TRBJ1-5; D is ambiguous. Trimming took 6 bases from V and 1 from J, leaving 16 bases between them. In germline, CDR1 is MDHEN, CDR2 SYDVKM. The CDR3 length is 16 residues. CDR3 sequence reads: CASRLREDGSNQPQHF. CDR3 bases: TGTGCCAGCAGACTGAGGGAGGACGGGAGCAATCAGCCCCAGCATTTT. The entire variable domain, with the rest obtained from reference TRBV28 and TRBJ1-5, is as follows: DVKVTQSSRYLVKRTGEKVFLECVQDMDHENMFWYRQDPGLGLRLIYFSYDVKMKEKGDIPEGYSVSREKKERFSLILESASTNQTSMYLCASRLREDGSNQPQHFGDGTRLSIL.

The chain combines TRBV4-1 with TRBJ1-5; D remains unclear. V lost 4 bases and J lost 3, with 10 bases in between. The CDR3 is made up of 14 amino acids. CDR1 and CDR2 (germline): MGHRA, YSYEKL. The CDR3 loop reads CASSRSGFNQPQHF. CDR3 nucleotide sequence: TGCGCCAGCAGCCGGTCGGGGTTCAATCAGCCCCAGCATTTT.

The chain uses TRBV7-9 and TRBJ1-1; D unclear. The CDR3 covers 14 residues. The germline V and J ends were trimmed by 0 bases and 1 base, with 6 bases remaining between them. CDR1 SEHNR and CDR2 FQNEAQ come from the germline V gene (reference sequence). The CDR3 DNA sequence: TGTGCCAGCAGCTTAGCGCAGAAGAACACTGAAGCTTTCTTT. Amino acid sequence: CASSLAQKNTEAFF.

V gene TRBV20-1 combines with J gene TRBJ2-3; a possible D gene is TRBD2 (6 bases). Trimming pared 0 bases from V and 1 base from J, leaving 17 bases between. CDR1 is DFQATT, CDR2 SNEGSKA, per germline (reference sequence). The CDR3 has 17 amino acids. The chain's CDR3 is CSARDLIRSGGTDTQYF. DNA of the CDR3: TGCAGTGCTAGAGATCTCATTCGTTCGGGGGGCACAGATACGCAGTATTTT.

The chain couples TRBV9 to TRBJ2-7; 7 bases agree with TRBD1. The V segment lost 0 bases and the J segment 2 bases; nucleotides outside the gene matches: 5. Germline CDR1 SGDLS, CDR2 YYNGEE. CDR3 size: 15 residues. The CDR3 reads CASSVGQGVAYEQYF. As DNA, the CDR3 is TGTGCCAGCAGCGTAGGTCAGGGGGTTGCCTACGAGCAGTACTTC.

This clonotype has a handful of counts. The V call is TRBV5-1, the J call TRBJ2-7; the match to TRBD2 covers 11 bases. The germline gives CDR1 SGHRS, CDR2 YFSETQ. The CDR3 sequence is 17 residues long. V lost 0 bases and J lost 3; bases outside the gene matches: 8. The CDR3 sequence: CASSLAALAGDHYEQYF. CDR3 nucleotide sequence: TGCGCCAGCAGCTTGGCGGCACTAGCGGGGGACCACTACGAGCAGTACTTC.

This clonotype was seen repeatedly, ten times or more. The chain links TRBV2 to TRBJ2-7; D is unresolved. The CDR3 spans 16 residues. Germline V gives CDR1 SNHLY, CDR2 FYNNEI. Trimming cost V 3 bases and J 4 bases, with 19 bases left between them. The CDR3 protein is CASSDGAWHLPYEQYF. The DNA of the CDR3 is TGTGCCAGCAGTGATGGAGCCTGGCACTTACCGTACGAGCAGTACTTC.

The table lists this clonotype with many counts. The V and J genes are TRBV27 and TRBJ1-5; TRBD1 is a possible D gene (6 bases). The length of the CDR3 is 16 residues. Germline V gene data show CDR1 as MNHEY and CDR2 as SMNVEV (reference sequence). Trimming pared 8 bases from V and 0 bases from J, leaving 17 bases between. CDR3 DNA: TGTGCCAGCGTCGCCGGGGGCAGGGCTAGCAATCAGCCCCAGCATTTT. Protein sequence: CASVAGGRASNQPQHF.

The chain has TRBV6-1 and TRBJ2-5, with a weak D call TRBD2 (8 bases). Germline lookup yields CDR1 MNHNS and CDR2 SASEGT. Deletions cut 7 bases from V and 7 bases from J, with 19 bases between. The CDR3 length is 14 residues. As DNA, the CDR3 is TGTGCCAGCAACGGGGGGGACAGCTCAAGGACCCAGTACTTC. Amino acid sequence: CASNGGDSSRTQYF.

The chain couples TRBV4-1 to TRBJ2-2; TRBD1 is a possible D gene (6 bases). This CDR3 region has 14 residues. Germline lookup yields CDR1 MGHRA and CDR2 YSYEKL. V lost 0 bases to trimming and J lost 5 bases, with 7 bases between them. CDR3 coding DNA: TGCGCCAGCAGCCAAGAAGGGACAACCGGGGAGCTGTTTTTT. Translation gives CASSQEGTTGELFF.

The chain combines TRBV14 with TRBJ1-5; 8 nucleotides match TRBD1. Germline values: CDR1 SGHDN, CDR2 FVKESK. This CDR3 has 18 residues. V trimming: 0 bases; J trimming: 0 bases; junction bases outside the gene matches: 7. CDR3 residues: CASSQEVQGEFSNQPQHF. The CDR3 region has the DNA TGTGCCAGCAGCCAAGAGGTACAGGGGGAATTTAGCAATCAGCCCCAGCATTTT.

This chain connects TRBV2 to TRBJ2-7; D not certain. CDR3 length: 14 amino acids. Germline V gene sequence: CDR1 SNHLY, CDR2 FYNNEI. V was clipped by 7 bases and J by 1 base, with 14 bases between them. In DNA form, the CDR3 reads TGTGCCAGCACCTCCCGTCAGATTTCCTACGAGCAGTACTTC. Protein product: CASTSRQISYEQYF.

The gene calls are TRBV7-2 and TRBJ2-2; 8 nucleotides agree with TRBD2. CDR3 length: 15 residues. The V gene end was trimmed by 7 bases and the J gene end by 2 bases; junction bases not matched to a gene: 6. The V gene's germline CDR1 is SGHTA and CDR2 FQGNSA. The DNA for the CDR3 is TGTGCCAGCACCGAAGCGGGGGCAAACACCGGGGAGCTGTTTTTT. Translating it yields CASTEAGANTGELFF.

This clonotype has a handful of counts. The CDR3 here is CASSVQGLLGYGYTF. The DNA of the CDR3 is TGTGCCAGCAGCGTGCAGGGGCTCCTGGGCTATGGCTACACCTTC. The V and J genes are TRBV9 and TRBJ1-2; maybe TRBD1 (6 bases). Germline V lookup: CDR1 SGDLS, CDR2 YYNGEE. Trimming took 2 bases from V and 4 from J, leaving 15 bases between them. CDR3 length: 15 residues.

This clonotype appeared many times. V is TRBV3-1 and J is TRBJ2-6; D not resolved. Trimming took off 0 bases at V and 1 base at J, with 4 bases between the two ends. The germline gives CDR1 LGHDT, CDR2 YNNKEL (reference sequence). This CDR3 is built from 15 residues. CDR3 region: CASSQDASGANVLTF. The CDR3 DNA is TGTGCCAGCAGCCAAGACGCATCTGGGGCCAACGTCCTGACTTTC.

This clonotype was found a few times. The chain carries TRBV6-2 or TRBV6-3 and TRBJ1-5, with TRBD1 matching over 9 bases. CDR1 and CDR2 (germline): MNHEY, SVGEGT. V shed 0 bases and J 2 bases; nucleotides not matched to a gene: 2. This CDR3 comprises 16 residues. CDR3 region: CASSYSRTGGNQPQHF. The CDR3 DNA is TGTGCCAGCAGTTACTCGAGGACAGGGGGCAATCAGCCCCAGCATTTT.

This clonotype has ten or more counts. This chain connects TRBV10-2 to TRBJ1-5; weak D call: TRBD1 (5 bases). V shed 7 bases and J shed 3 bases, with 16 bases lying between them. This CDR3 has 15 amino acids. CDR1 and CDR2 from the germline V gene are WSHSY and SAAADI. The CDR3 DNA reads TGCGCCAGCAAAGTGACAGCAAGTCCCAATCAGCCCCAGCATTTT. Translation gives CASKVTASPNQPQHF.

This clonotype was seen repeatedly, ten times or more. The chain couples TRBV27 to TRBJ1-1; D not resolved. The CDR3 totals 13 residues. The ends were cut back, 5 bases at V and 1 base at J, with 8 bases in the middle. Germline V gives CDR1 MNHEY, CDR2 SMNVEV (reference sequence). The CDR3 DNA reads TGTGCCAGCAGTATCATCCCGAACACTGAAGCTTTCTTT. Translation gives CASSIIPNTEAFF.

This clonotype was recorded many times. The V and J genes are TRBV28 and TRBJ2-5, with D possibly being TRBD1 (6 bases). Germline V gene sequence: CDR1 MDHEN, CDR2 SYDVKM. V lost 7 bases and J 2 bases, leaving 14 bases between the germline ends. The CDR3 is 14 residues long. CDR3: CASNFDRLQETQYF. CDR3 sequence (DNA): TGTGCCAGCAACTTCGACAGGCTACAAGAGACCCAGTACTTC. The complete variable domain, with remaining parts taken from reference TRBV28 and TRBJ2-5, reads DVKVTQSSRYLVKRTGEKVFLECVQDMDHENMFWYRQDPGLGLRLIYFSYDVKMKEKGDIPEGYSVSREKKERFSLILESASTNQTSMYLCASNFDRLQETQYFGPGTRLLVL.

This clonotype was detected ten times or more. The V and J genes are TRBV19 and TRBJ2-2; 7 bases map to TRBD1. V lost 5 bases to trimming and J lost 4 bases; unmatched junction nucleotides: 7. There are 15 residues in the CDR3. Per germline, CDR1 LNHDA and CDR2 SQIVND (reference sequence). DNA of the CDR3: TGTGCCAGTAGTTCTCCGGGACAGCGCACCGGGGAGCTGTTTTTT. Amino acids: CASSSPGQRTGELFF.

This chain links TRBV13 with TRBJ2-5, with D maybe TRBD2 (6 bases). The V and J ends lost 1 base and 0 bases respectively, with 15 bases between them. This CDR3 is built from 17 residues. Germline V gene data show CDR1 as PRHDT and CDR2 as FYEKMQ (reference sequence). This CDR3 reads CASSLVEGGRHQETQYF. In nucleotides, the CDR3 is TGTGCCAGCAGCTTAGTGGAGGGTGGTCGTCACCAAGAGACCCAGTACTTC.

This clonotype was detected ten times or more. The chain carries TRBV6-5 and TRBJ2-7; D tentatively fits TRBD1 or TRBD2 (5 bases each). This CDR3 comprises 15 residues. Germline V lookup: CDR1 MNHEY, CDR2 SVGAGI. The V and J ends lost 0 bases and 4 bases respectively, with 13 bases between them. Written as DNA, the CDR3 is TGTGCCAGCAGTTACTCGAGGGAGAAGGGGTACGAGCAGTACTTC. This translates into CASSYSREKGYEQYF.

Many counts were recorded for this clonotype. V and J are TRBV11-2 and TRBJ2-5; no reliable D call. The V and J ends lost 0 bases and 9 bases respectively, with 14 bases between them. The germline V gene has CDR1 SGHAT and CDR2 FQNNGV. The CDR3 covers 14 residues. The CDR3 DNA follows: TGTGCCAGCAGCTTAGATCGGGTAGGCCGGGCCCAGTACTTC. Translation: CASSLDRVGRAQYF.